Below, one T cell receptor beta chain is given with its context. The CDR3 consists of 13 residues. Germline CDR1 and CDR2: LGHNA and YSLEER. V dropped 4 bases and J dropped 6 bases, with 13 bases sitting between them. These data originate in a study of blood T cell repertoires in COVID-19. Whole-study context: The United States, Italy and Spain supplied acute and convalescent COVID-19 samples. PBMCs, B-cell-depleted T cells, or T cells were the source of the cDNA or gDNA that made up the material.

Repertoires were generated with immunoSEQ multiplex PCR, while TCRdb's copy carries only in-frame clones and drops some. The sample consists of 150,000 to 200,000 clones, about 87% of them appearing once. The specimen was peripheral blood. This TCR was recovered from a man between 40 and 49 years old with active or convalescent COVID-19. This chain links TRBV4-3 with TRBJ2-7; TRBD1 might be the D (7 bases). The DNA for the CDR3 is TGCGCCAGCAGCCTCGTGCAGGGGGGCGAGCAGTACTTC. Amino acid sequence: CASSLVQGGEQYF.